These 27 T cell receptor beta chains came from one sample sequenced in a study of T cell changes during pregnancy in multiple sclerosis. Sequencing was performed with immunoSEQ multiplex PCR; in TCRdb, only in-frame clones are kept and a portion is missing. The data contain 35,000 to 50,000 clones, roughly 87% of them seen just once; the ten biggest clones take up under 0.8%. The specimen comprised CD4+ T cells from peripheral blood mononuclear cells, sampled in the first trimester of pregnancy. The origin of the receptors is a female donor with multiple sclerosis, enrolled in a pregnancy study.

This chain uses TRBV9 with TRBJ2-7; 11 bases agree with TRBD2. CDR3 length: 14 residues. Germline V CDR1 and CDR2: SGDLS, YYNGEE. The V segment lost 3 bases and the J segment 5 bases; nucleotides outside the gene matches: 4. CDR3 residues: CASSAETSGDEQYF. As DNA, the CDR3 is TGTGCCAGCAGCGCAGAGACTAGCGGGGACGAGCAGTACTTC.

The genes are TRBV27 and TRBJ2-2; 11 positions match TRBD1. This CDR3 region has 16 residues. CDR1 MNHEY and CDR2 SMNVEV come from the germline V gene (reference sequence). V lost 5 bases to trimming and J lost 4 bases; unmatched junction nucleotides: 6. CDR3 in DNA: TGTGCCAGCAGTCCCTGGGGACAGGGGGTCACCGGGGAGCTGTTTTTT. Translating gives CASSPWGQGVTGELFF.

The chain combines TRBV7-8 with TRBJ2-2; 8 bases agree with TRBD2. CDR1 is SGHVS, CDR2 FQNEAQ, per germline. Trimming cost V 2 bases and J 1 base; bases outside gene matches: 0. This CDR3 contains 15 residues. Here the CDR3 DNA reads TGTGCCAGCAGCTTAACTAGCGGGAACACCGGGGAGCTGTTTTTT. This translates into CASSLTSGNTGELFF.

This clone was recorded once. The chain links TRBV19 to TRBJ2-1, with 10 bases lining up with TRBD1. The CDR3 is made up of 15 amino acids. Germline trimming cut 4 bases from V and 4 bases from J; bases unmatched to any gene: 4. Per the germline V gene, CDR1 is LNHDA and CDR2 is SQIVND (reference sequence). The CDR3 here is CASSTPGQGYNEQFF. In nucleotides, the CDR3 is TGTGCCAGTAGTACCCCGGGACAGGGGTACAATGAGCAGTTCTTC.

V gene TRBV11-2 combines with J gene TRBJ1-2; tentatively, D is TRBD1 (5 bases). In germline, CDR1 is SGHAT, CDR2 FQNNGV. The CDR3 loop spans 14 amino acids. Trimming took 5 bases from V and 4 from J, leaving 14 bases between them. The CDR3: CASSRATGAYGYTF. The CDR3 nucleotides are TGTGCCAGCAGCCGAGCCACAGGTGCCTATGGCTACACCTTC.

The count of this clone is one. The chain combines TRBV4-3 with TRBJ2-7; 8 bases map to TRBD2. Germline CDR1 LGHNA, CDR2 YSLEER. This CDR3 has 17 amino acids. With V trimmed by 0 bases and J by 4 bases, 11 bases remained unmatched. The CDR3 here is CASSQDLAGGAPYEQYF. CDR3 nucleotide sequence: TGCGCCAGCAGCCAAGATCTGGCCGGGGGGGCTCCATACGAGCAGTACTTC.

The J gene is TRBJ2-1, the V gene TRBV7-2; TRBD2 matches 7 bases. The J segment lost 7 bases and the V segment lost 6 bases, leaving 15 bases of the junction unmatched. Germline CDR1 and CDR2: SGHTA and FQGNSA. The CDR3 totals 16 residues. CDR3 sequence reads: CASSRGTSAAKNEQFF. CDR3 sequence (DNA): TGTGCCAGCAGTAGAGGAACTAGCGCGGCGAAAAATGAGCAGTTCTTC.

This chain uses TRBV2 with TRBJ2-3, with D possibly TRBD2 on 5 matching bases. Germline V gene lookup returns CDR1 SNHLY and CDR2 FYNNEI. The ends were cut back, 4 bases at V and 1 base at J, with 12 bases in the middle. The CDR3 loop spans 15 amino acids. The CDR3 nucleotides read TGTGCCAGCAGTGCGGACGGGAAGGGCACAGATACGCAGTATTTT. Amino acid sequence: CASSADGKGTDTQYF.

The rearrangement uses TRBV7-3 and TRBJ2-5; 11 nucleotides align to TRBD2. Looked up from germline, CDR1 is SGHTA and CDR2 is FQGTGA. Trimming took 2 bases from V and 5 from J; bases not matched to a gene: 10. There are 17 residues in the CDR3. The CDR3 loop reads CASSLGYASGRKETQYF. CDR3 DNA sequence: TGTGCCAGCAGCTTAGGGTACGCTAGCGGGAGGAAGGAGACCCAGTACTTC. The whole variable domain, remainder taken from reference TRBV7-3 and TRBJ2-5, is GAGVSQTPSNKVTEKGKYVELRCDPISGHTALYWYRQSLGQGPEFLIYFQGTGAADDSGLPNDRFFAVRPEGSVSTLKIQRTERGDSAVYLCASSLGYASGRKETQYFGPGTRLLVL.

V is TRBV9 and J is TRBJ2-3; 10 positions match TRBD2. The CDR3 is made up of 16 amino acids. V lost 2 bases, J lost 2 bases, and 5 bases stayed unmatched. CDR1 SGDLS and CDR2 YYNGEE come from the germline V gene. The CDR3 sequence is CASSVLAGGHTDTQYF. In DNA, the CDR3 is TGTGCCAGCAGCGTTTTAGCGGGAGGTCACACAGATACGCAGTATTTT.

The J gene is TRBJ2-1, the V gene TRBV7-2; TRBD2 aligns across 8 bases. With 0 bases clipped from V and 5 bases from J, the junction kept 6 bases outside the gene matches. Germline V lookup: CDR1 SGHTA, CDR2 FQGNSA. The CDR3 covers 16 residues. CDR3 amino acids: CASSLALTSGNNEQFF. DNA for the CDR3: TGTGCCAGCAGCTTAGCGCTCACTAGCGGCAACAATGAGCAGTTCTTC.

The V gene is TRBV28, the J gene TRBJ1-2; 7 positions match TRBD1. The V segment lost 1 base and the J segment 8 bases; nucleotides outside the gene matches: 7. Germline CDR1 MDHEN, CDR2 SYDVKM. This CDR3 region has 14 residues. CDR3 nucleotides: TGTGCCAGCAGTTTATCTCCAGGGACAGTAGGCTACACCTTC. This gives the protein CASSLSPGTVGYTF.

The V and J genes are TRBV5-6 and TRBJ2-1; TRBD2 aligns across 10 bases. Germline CDR1 is SGHDT and CDR2 is YYEEEE. Trimming took 5 bases from V and 0 from J; bases not matched to a gene: 2. CDR3 length: 15 residues. The CDR3 loop reads CASRSSGSSYNEQFF. CDR3 sequence (DNA): TGTGCCAGCAGGTCTAGCGGGAGCTCCTACAATGAGCAGTTCTTC.

J is TRBJ2-3 and V is TRBV4-3; 7 nucleotides match TRBD2. The V gene's germline CDR1 is LGHNA and CDR2 YSLEER. The CDR3 covers 14 residues. The V and J ends lost 1 base and 3 bases, in that order; junction bases with no gene match: 1. The CDR3 DNA sequence: TGCGCCAGCAGCCAAGTGGGGGGGACAGATACGCAGTATTTT. It translates to CASSQVGGTDTQYF.

The chain has TRBV7-2 and TRBJ1-5, with a weak D call TRBD1 (5 bases). Trimming pared 1 base from V and 10 bases from J, leaving 8 bases between. There are 12 residues in the CDR3. Germline CDR1 and CDR2: SGHTA and FQGNSA. The CDR3 DNA follows: TGTGCCAGCAGCTTAGTAGGGGCCCCCCAGCATTTT. It yields the protein CASSLVGAPQHF.

The rearrangement joins TRBV20-1 to TRBJ1-2; 7 bases are shared with TRBD1. The CDR3 contains 11 residues. Germline V CDR1 and CDR2: DFQATT, SNEGSKA (reference sequence). Germline trimming cut 8 bases from V and 5 bases from J; bases unmatched to any gene: 5. CDR3 DNA: TGCAGTCTATTGACAGGGTATGGCTACACCTTC. It is translated as CSLLTGYGYTF.

The chain employs TRBV5-1 and TRBJ2-7, with 14 nucleotides matching TRBD2. The junction had 5 bases not matched to a gene; V was cut back by 0 bases and J by 6 bases. The CDR3 consists of 16 residues. The germline CDR1 and CDR2 sequences are SGHRS and YFSETQ. CDR3 in DNA: TGCGCCAGCAGCTTGGGCGGACTAGCGGGAGGTGGCGAGCAGTACTTC. As protein: CASSLGGLAGGGEQYF. The variable domain in full, with the rest retrieved from reference TRBV5-1 and TRBJ2-7, is KAGVTQTPRYLIKTRGQQVTLSCSPISGHRSVSWYQQTPGQGLQFLFEYFSETQRNKGNFPGRFSGRQFSNSRSEMNVSTLELGDSALYLCASSLGGLAGGGEQYFGPGTRLTVT.

Turning to this clone: The same CDR3 also results from other DNA sequences found in this sample. The chain has TRBV19 and TRBJ1-2; no reliable D call. Trimming left V 3 bases short and J 0 bases short, with 8 bases between. From germline, CDR1 is LNHDA and CDR2 SQIVND (reference sequence). This CDR3 is built from 14 residues. Written as DNA, the CDR3 is TGTGCCAGTAGTATTGGAGGGTCTAACTATGGCTACACCTTC. Residues: CASSIGGSNYGYTF.

The chain combines TRBV19 with TRBJ2-7; maybe TRBD2 (6 bases). The CDR3 has 11 amino acids. Germline lookup yields CDR1 LNHDA and CDR2 SQIVND (reference sequence). V dropped 7 bases and J dropped 4 bases, with 8 bases sitting between them. The CDR3 bases are TGTGCCAGTAAGGGGACTTACGAGCAGTACTTC. Its translation: CASKGTYEQYF.

The rearrangement uses TRBV7-9 and TRBJ2-6; 10 positions match TRBD1. This CDR3 spans 18 amino acids. V was pared by 5 bases and J by 0 bases, with 7 bases of the junction left unmatched. Germline values: CDR1 SEHNR, CDR2 FQNEAQ (reference sequence). CDR3: CASSATRDRGSGANVLTF. The DNA of the CDR3 is TGTGCCAGCAGCGCTACTCGGGACAGGGGCTCTGGGGCCAACGTCCTGACTTTC.

The chain carries TRBV2 and TRBJ2-1; 14 bases agree with TRBD2. This CDR3 comprises 15 residues. Germline-derived CDR1 and CDR2 are SNHLY and FYNNEI. J gave up 10 bases and V 5 bases, and 7 bases lay outside the gene matches. The DNA of the CDR3 is TGTGCCAGCAGTCCTGGGACTAGCGGGAGTCGCGAGCAGTTCTTC. As protein: CASSPGTSGSREQFF.

The chain links TRBV23-1 to TRBJ2-4; weak D call: TRBD2 (5 bases). TRBV23-1 belongs to the ORF category, with a function that is uncertain. CDR3 length: 13 residues. The V gene lost 7 bases and the J gene lost 3 bases, with 10 bases spanning the gap. The CDR3 loop reads CASNCGLKNIQYF. The CDR3 region has the DNA TGCGCCAGCAATTGCGGGCTCAAAAACATTCAGTACTTC.

This chain's CDR3 is CASSLDPGSAIYGYTF. The CDR3 DNA sequence: TGTGCCAGCAGCTTAGATCCAGGGTCAGCGATCTATGGCTACACCTTC. V gene TRBV7-2 combines with J gene TRBJ1-2, with D possibly matching TRBD1 (5 bases). Germline V lookup: CDR1 SGHTA, CDR2 FQGNSA. V gave up 1 base and J gave up 4 bases, with 16 bases separating them. CDR3 length equals 16 residues.

The chain employs TRBV28 and TRBJ1-3; unclear D gene. The CDR3 totals 14 residues. Germline CDR1 MDHEN, CDR2 SYDVKM. Trimming cost V 5 bases and J 0 bases, with 8 bases left between them. In DNA, the CDR3 is TGTGCCAGCAGTGGCCCAGACTCTGGAAACACCATATATTTT. Translating gives CASSGPDSGNTIYF.

The rearrangement joins TRBV19 to TRBJ2-1; no definite D call. The CDR3 runs to 14 residues. CDR1 is LNHDA, CDR2 SQIVND, per germline (reference sequence). V was clipped by 4 bases and J by 0 bases, with 7 bases between them. Written as DNA, the CDR3 is TGTGCCAGTAGTAGCGATAGCTCCTACAATGAGCAGTTCTTC. It codes for CASSSDSSYNEQFF.

This clone was observed a handful of times. The chain couples TRBV10-3 to TRBJ2-5; 8 bases line up with TRBD2. The CDR3 totals 15 residues. Germline V gene data show CDR1 as ENHRY and CDR2 as SYGVKD. V shed 10 bases and J 5 bases; nucleotides not matched to a gene: 15. CDR3 bases: TGTGCCACTCAGCTTAGCGGGATAATAGGGGAGACCCAGTACTTC. Encoded protein: CATQLSGIIGETQYF.

The chain joins TRBV15 to TRBJ2-7, with TRBD1 as a possible D gene (5 bases). The CDR3 is made up of 15 amino acids. Per the germline V gene, CDR1 is LNHNV and CDR2 is YYDKDF (reference sequence). Trimming left V 1 base short and J 6 bases short, with 16 bases between. CDR3 sequence: CATSRGGPGKGEQYF. CDR3 coding DNA: TGTGCCACCAGCAGAGGTGGTCCAGGGAAAGGCGAGCAGTACTTC.